The rows below give T cell receptor beta chains drawn from one sample of a study of PD-L1 blockade in urothelial cancer. Only in-frame clones appear in the TCRdb table, and some are missing; sequencing was by immunoSEQ multiplex PCR. The sample gives about 91,000 clones, approximately 90% of which show up once; 8.5% to 9.5% is in the top ten. The source was PBMCs, collected around atezolizumab (anti-PD-L1) treatment. These receptors were collected from a man in his sixties with urothelial cancer. Both conserved end residues are part of each CDR3. D genes are given only for firm matches. Clone size, where shown, is once, few, many, or a class for clones that have expanded.

j_call clone_size v_call d_call cdr3_nt cdr3_aa
TRBJ1-5 NA TRBV18 NA TGTGCCAGCTCACCCTCAGGGAATCAGCCCCAGCATTTT CASSPSGNQPQHF
TRBJ2-1 NA TRBV21-1 NA TGTGCCAGCAGCAAAGAGTGGACAGTCTCCTACAATGAGCAGTTCTTC CASSKEWTVSYNEQFF
TRBJ2-3 once TRBV19 NA TGTGCCAGTGGGGCCGGTCTAGGGGCAGATACGCAGTATTTT CASGAGLGADTQYF
TRBJ1-5 NA TRBV19 NA TGTGCCAGTAGTATCTCCGTTGGGCTTGACAATCAGCCCCAGCATTTT CASSISVGLDNQPQHF
TRBJ1-1 NA TRBV27 NA TGTGCCAGCCGCTGGGGAGACGAAGCTTTCTTT CASRWGDEAFF
TRBJ1-6 NA TRBV5-4 NA TGTGCCAGCAGCTCCCGGGGGGGGAACGTTAATTCACCCCTCCACTTT CASSSRGGNVNSPLHF
TRBJ2-2 NA TRBV4-3 TRBD2 TGCGCCAGCAGCCAAGATTCCTTAGCGGGGGGGTTTAACACCGGGGAGCTGTTTTTT CASSQDSLAGGFNTGELFF
TRBJ2-7 NA TRBV7-3 TRBD1 TGTGCCAGCAGCCCCCGGACAGGGAACTCCTACGAGCAGTACTTC CASSPRTGNSYEQYF
TRBJ1-4 NA TRBV18 NA TGTGCCAGCTCACCGGGGGCCGCTAATGAAAAACTGTTTTTT CASSPGAANEKLFF
TRBJ1-3 NA TRBV5-5 NA TGTGCCAGCACTACCGGAGGGGCTCTCGGAAACACCATATATTTT CASTTGGALGNTIYF
TRBJ1-2 NA TRBV5-1 TRBD1 TGCGCCAGCAGTCATGACAGGGTCGCCTATGGCTACACCTTC CASSHDRVAYGYTF
TRBJ2-1 NA TRBV18 TRBD1 TGTGCCAGCTCACCAGCCGGGACAGGGGTCTACAATGAGCAGTTCTTC CASSPAGTGVYNEQFF
TRBJ2-5 NA TRBV18 TRBD1 TGTGCCAGCTCACCGACAGGGGGCGAAGAGACCCAGTACTTC CASSPTGGEETQYF
TRBJ2-7 once TRBV6-5 TRBD1 TGTGCCAGCAGATCACCGACAGGGTCCGAGCAGTACTTC CASRSPTGSEQYF
TRBJ2-3 NA TRBV4-1 TRBD1 TGCGCCAGCAGCCAAACGACAGGGGCGAGAGTCTTGGAACAATATACGCAGTATTTT CASSQTTGARVLEQYTQYF
TRBJ1-5 NA TRBV15 TRBD1 TGTGCCACCAGCAGAGACAGGGGGTCCAATCAGCCCCAGCATTTT CATSRDRGSNQPQHF
TRBJ2-3 NA TRBV19 NA TGTGCCAGTAGTACGACAGGAGGACCCACAGATACGCAGTATTTT CASSTTGGPTDTQYF
TRBJ1-2 NA TRBV6-5 NA TGTGCCAGCAGACCCGCGGGGGGGTCCGGCTACACCTTC CASRPAGGSGYTF
TRBJ1-1 NA TRBV7-6 NA TGTGCCAGCAGCTTAGCAGGGGGGAACACTGAAGCTTTCTTT CASSLAGGNTEAFF
TRBJ1-1 NA TRBV6-5 NA TGTGCCAGCAGTTTAGGGGGAAACACTGAAGCTTTCTTT CASSLGGNTEAFF
TRBJ2-3 NA TRBV5-1 TRBD2 TGCGCCAGCAGAAGGTTAGCGGGAGACACAGATACGCAGTATTTT CASRRLAGDTDTQYF
TRBJ1-6 NA TRBV6-6 TRBD1 TGTGCCAGCAGTTACCTAGGACAGGGCAGCCTCTCACCCCTCCACTTT CASSYLGQGSLSPLHF
TRBJ2-3 NA TRBV28 TRBD2 TGTGCCAGCAAACTAGCGGGAGTATCTGATACGCAGTATTTT CASKLAGVSDTQYF
TRBJ2-1 NA TRBV11-2 NA TGTGCCAGCAGCCATTTGGGGAGTGGATCCTACAATGAGCAGTTCTTC CASSHLGSGSYNEQFF
TRBJ2-5 NA TRBV25-1 TRBD1 TGTGCCAGCAGCCAGGGACAGGGGAGGGAGACCCAGTACTTC CASSQGQGRETQYF
TRBJ1-1 NA TRBV14 NA TGTGCCAGCAGCCGTGACAGTCACACTGAAGCTTTCTTT CASSRDSHTEAFF
TRBJ2-2 NA TRBV2 NA TGTGCCAGCAGTGAAGGAGGGGGTACGCTCGTCGGGGAGCTGTTTTTT CASSEGGGTLVGELFF
TRBJ1-6 NA TRBV11-2 NA TGTGCCAGCAGTCGCCGGGGGGGGAGCTCCTATAATTCACCCCTCCACTTT CASSRRGGSSYNSPLHF
TRBJ1-1 NA TRBV6-5 NA TGTGCCAGCAGTTACTTGGACAAGAACACTGAAGCTTTCTTT CASSYLDKNTEAFF
TRBJ2-1 NA TRBV28 NA TGTGCCAGCAGACGGGGGGACAGGAACTACAATGAGCAGTTCTTC CASRRGDRNYNEQFF
TRBJ2-1 NA TRBV4-3 TRBD2 TGCGCCAGCAGCCAAGAAAGCGGGAGGGCCGTAGGCTACAATGAGCAGTTCTTC CASSQESGRAVGYNEQFF
TRBJ2-4 NA TRBV15 NA TGTGCCACCAGCAGAGATCCGGGCAGGGGCGCCAAAAACATTCAGTACTTC CATSRDPGRGAKNIQYF
TRBJ2-5 NA TRBV7-2 TRBD1 TGTGCCAGCATCCCGGCCAGGGGGCGGGAGACCCAGTACTTC CASIPARGRETQYF
TRBJ1-4 few TRBV6-1 TRBD1 TGTGCCAGCAGGGAAAAGCCGGGACAGGGTACTGAAAAACTGTTTTTT CASREKPGQGTEKLFF
TRBJ1-5 NA TRBV6-1 NA TGTGCCAGCAGTGACAATAATCAGCCCCAGCATTTT CASSDNNQPQHF
TRBJ2-1 NA TRBV15 TRBD2 TGTGCCACCAGCACGGGACTAGCGGGAGTCGGGGACTACAATGAGCAGTTCTTC CATSTGLAGVGDYNEQFF
TRBJ2-5 NA TRBV5-1 TRBD2 TGCGCCAGCAGCTCGGGGGGGGTACAGGGAGAGACCCAGTACTTC CASSSGGVQGETQYF
TRBJ1-2 NA TRBV9 TRBD1 TGTGCCAGCAGTGGGTCGGGACAGGGGTCTCGTTGCACCTTC CASSGSGQGSRCTF
TRBJ1-4 NA TRBV6-5 NA TGTGCCAGCAGTTACTCACGGGGGGCGTGGGAAAAACTGTTTTTT CASSYSRGAWEKLFF
TRBJ2-7 NA TRBV4-2 TRBD2 TGTGCCAGCAGCCAAGATGTGGCGGGAGGGCCCCACGAGCAGTACTTC CASSQDVAGGPHEQYF
TRBJ2-1 NA TRBV6-5 NA TGTGCCAGCAGTAGCGGAACCTACAATGAGCAGTTCTTC CASSSGTYNEQFF
TRBJ2-5 NA TRBV4-2 TRBD2 TGTGCCAGCAGCCAAGATGGGGCTAGCGGGGGTAGGCGAGAGACCCAGTACTTC CASSQDGASGGRRETQYF
TRBJ1-6 few TRBV5-1 NA TGCGCCAGCAGCACCGCGGGGGATTCACCCCTCCACTTT CASSTAGDSPLHF
TRBJ2-3 NA TRBV28 TRBD2 TGTGCCAGCAGCTCGAGCGGGGTTGGCACAGATACGCAGTATTTT CASSSSGVGTDTQYF
TRBJ2-6 NA TRBV6-1 NA TGTGCCAGCAGTGAACTAGGGAGTGGGGCCAACGTCCTGACTTTC CASSELGSGANVLTF
TRBJ1-1 NA TRBV6-5 NA TGTGCCAGCAGTTACTCTGCGATTAACACTGAAGCTTTCTTT CASSYSAINTEAFF
TRBJ1-4 NA TRBV4-3 NA TGCGCCAGCAGCCAAGGAACAGGGACTGAAAAACTGTTTTTT CASSQGTGTEKLFF
TRBJ1-6 NA TRBV13 NA TGTGCCAGCAGCCGGGGGGGGCAGGTCGGAACCCTCCACTTT CASSRGGQVGTLHF
TRBJ1-3 NA TRBV28 TRBD1 TGTGCCAGCAGTTCAATCCCGGGACAGGTACCGGTTTCATCTGGAAACACCATATATTTT CASSSIPGQVPVSSGNTIYF
TRBJ2-1 NA TRBV5-1 TRBD1 TGCGCCAGCAGCCTGGGGGGGACAGGGTCCTCCCTGGGGTACAATGAGCAGTTCTTC CASSLGGTGSSLGYNEQFF
TRBJ1-3 NA TRBV30 TRBD1 TGTGCCTGGAGTCGGGACAGAACAACTATCTCTGGAAACACCATATATTTT CAWSRDRTTISGNTIYF
TRBJ2-5 NA TRBV5-1 TRBD2 TGCGCCAGCAGCTCCACGGGACTAGCGGGAGTCGAGACCCAGTACTTC CASSSTGLAGVETQYF
TRBJ2-5 NA TRBV7-2 NA TGTGCCAGCAGCTCATCTAGTGCGGAGACCCAGTACTTC CASSSSSAETQYF